The sequence of this T cell receptor beta chain was determined in a study of CD8 T cells in Susac syndrome. There are 15 residues in the CDR3. Per germline, CDR1 SGHRS and CDR2 YFSETQ. The V gene end was trimmed by 0 bases and the J gene end by 5 bases; junction bases not matched to a gene: 7. Reverse transcription used roughly 0.45 to 1 ug RNA and random hexamers. One entry per CDR3 protein results from TCRdb running MiXCR on the immunoSEQ multiplex PCR reads. The data contain approximately 150,000 distinct CDR3 sequences, 93% of them singletons. The V and J genes are TRBV5-1 and TRBJ2-7, with 8 bases aligning to TRBD1. Sequenced sample: CD4+ T cells from PBMCs. The TCR was taken from a human donor with multiple sclerosis. The CDR3 nucleotides are TGCGCCAGCAGCTTGGATCTCAGGGGGCTTAACGAGCAGTACTTC. Residues: CASSLDLRGLNEQYF. The variable domain in full, with the rest retrieved from reference TRBV5-1 and TRBJ2-7, is KAGVTQTPRYLIKTRGQQVTLSCSPISGHRSVSWYQQTPGQGLQFLFEYFSETQRNKGNFPGRFSGRQFSNSRSEMNVSTLELGDSALYLCASSLDLRGLNEQYFGPGTRLTVT.